The 17 T cell receptor beta chains in this list originate from one sample, sequenced in a study of shared clonotypes between healthy human individuals (dated by TCRdb to about 2020). The library relied on the immunoSEQ multiplex PCR assay. In TCRdb, the immuneACCESS table is reduced to in-frame sequences with V and J assigned. These tables do not hold every clone; where another copy was compared, an unresolved V gene accounts for under half, and the others remain unexplained. The sample yields 2 million or so clones; 95% were counted once. The ten largest make up approximately 0.13% of the sample. Material: naive CD4+ T cells sorted from blood. Interpreted using the paper, the cell subset or site label stands for: CD45RA+ positively selected. These receptors all stem from a man aged 18 to 29 in good health.

This chain joins TRBV27 and TRBJ2-7, with D possibly being TRBD1 or TRBD2 (5 bases each). The CDR3 length is 13 residues. Germline V gene sequence: CDR1 MNHEY, CDR2 SMNVEV (reference sequence). The germline V and J ends were trimmed by 4 bases and 3 bases, with 10 bases remaining between them. CDR3: CASSSQGRYEQYF. DNA for the CDR3: TGTGCCAGCAGTTCGCAGGGACGCTACGAGCAGTACTTC.

The J gene is TRBJ2-1, the V gene TRBV9; no definite D call. This CDR3 spans 13 amino acids. V was trimmed by 3 bases and J by 4 bases, leaving 8 bases between them. Germline CDR1 is SGDLS and CDR2 is YYNGEE. Here the CDR3 DNA reads TGTGCCAGCAGCGAGTCCGGGTACAATGAGCAGTTCTTC. Its protein is CASSESGYNEQFF.

CDR3 in DNA: TGTGCCAGCAGCCGGGACCGAGGACTAGCGGGAAAAGAGACCCAGTACTTC. Translated, it gives CASSRDRGLAGKETQYF. This chain links TRBV7-8 with TRBJ2-5, with TRBD2 identical over 12 bases. Germline V gene sequence: CDR1 SGHVS, CDR2 FQNEAQ. With 5 bases clipped from V and 3 bases from J, the junction kept 10 bases outside the gene matches. The CDR3 is 17 amino acids.

The chain employs TRBV29-1 and TRBJ2-5; TRBD2 aligns across 9 bases. With the DNA end fitting TRBJ2-7 better, the J assignment may be wrong. The length of the CDR3 is 13 residues. The germline V gene encodes CDR1 SQVTM and CDR2 ANQGSEA. This CDR3 is CSVRLAASYEQYF. The CDR3 DNA reads TGCAGCGTCAGACTAGCGGCCTCCTACGAGCAGTACTTC.

The V call is TRBV4-3, the J call TRBJ1-2; the D gene is possibly TRBD1 (5 bases). The CDR3 consists of 15 residues. V was trimmed by 0 bases and J by 7 bases, leaving 15 bases between them. Germline V gene data show CDR1 as LGHNA and CDR2 as YSLEER. The CDR3 reads CASSQDPQGASGYTF. In nucleotides, the CDR3 is TGCGCCAGCAGCCAAGATCCCCAAGGGGCCAGTGGCTACACCTTC.

This sequence joins TRBV6-6 and TRBJ2-7, with 7 bases identical to TRBD2. CDR3 size: 14 residues. Germline CDR1 MNHNY, CDR2 SVGAGI (reference sequence). With V trimmed by 6 bases and J by 3 bases, 8 bases remained unmatched. As DNA, the CDR3 is TGTGCCAGCAGCGTACGGACGGGGGGCTACGAGCAGTACTTC. Encoded protein: CASSVRTGGYEQYF.

The rearrangement links TRBV4-1 to TRBJ2-1; the match to TRBD1 covers 7 bases. J lost 4 bases, V lost 0 bases, and 6 bases had no gene match. CDR3 length: 16 amino acids. Germline values: CDR1 MGHRA, CDR2 YSYEKL. The CDR3 reads CASSQDKGASYNEQFF. For the CDR3, the DNA is TGCGCCAGCAGCCAAGATAAGGGGGCCTCATACAATGAGCAGTTCTTC.

The chain joins TRBV1 to TRBJ2-2. TRBV1 is designated a pseudogene. The CDR3 contains 18 residues. In DNA, the CDR3 is TGCACCAGCAGCCAAGCCCTTCCGGGACGCGCGAACACCGGGGAGCTGTTTTTT. As protein: CTSSQALPGRANTGELFF.

CDR3 amino acids: CASSPRVGESGNTIYF. The CDR3 nucleotides read TGTGCCAGCTCACCGAGGGTTGGGGAATCTGGAAACACCATATATTTT. The V and J genes are TRBV18 and TRBJ1-3; no definite D call. Trimming stripped 3 bases from V and 1 base from J, with 13 bases between. Per germline, CDR1 KGHSH and CDR2 LQKENI. This CDR3 contains 16 residues.

The V call is TRBV10-3, the J call TRBJ2-3; D may correspond to TRBD1 or TRBD2 (6 bases each). V dropped 3 bases and J dropped 6 bases, with 16 bases sitting between them. The length of the CDR3 is 15 residues. Germline V gene sequence: CDR1 ENHRY, CDR2 SYGVKD. Here the CDR3 DNA reads TGTGCCATCAGTGATGGACGGGGGCTTTCCGATACGCAGTATTTT. Residues: CAISDGRGLSDTQYF.

This chain links TRBV28 with TRBJ1-6; a weak D match, TRBD1 (5 bases). The CDR3 runs 15 residues. The V and J ends lost 5 bases and 8 bases respectively, with 16 bases between them. Germline V gene sequence: CDR1 MDHEN, CDR2 SYDVKM. The CDR3 DNA is TGTGCCAGCAGTCGGGACCGCGGAGGGGATTCACCCCTCCACTTT. Translating it yields CASSRDRGGDSPLHF.

The V call is TRBV7-2, the J call TRBJ2-5, with D uncertain. Germline-derived CDR1 and CDR2 are SGHTA and FQGNSA. The CDR3 extends over 15 amino acids. Trimming shortened V by 3 bases and J by 0 bases, and 11 bases separated the two germline ends. CDR3 region: CASSFGSWYQETQYF. DNA of the CDR3: TGTGCCAGCAGCTTCGGCTCATGGTACCAAGAGACCCAGTACTTC.

V usage is TRBV15 and J usage is TRBJ2-7; 9 bases fit TRBD1. Germline V CDR1 and CDR2: LNHNV, YYDKDF (reference sequence). Germline trimming cut 0 bases from V and 9 bases from J; bases unmatched to any gene: 0. The CDR3 is 12 residues long. The CDR3 DNA reads as TGTGCCACCAGCAGAGAGGGACAGGGGCAGTACTTC. This gives the protein CATSREGQGQYF. The complete variable domain, with remaining parts taken from reference TRBV15 and TRBJ2-7, reads DAMVIQNPRYQVTQFGKPVTLSCSQTLNHNVMYWYQQKSSQAPKLLFHYYDKDFNNEADTPDNFQSRRPNTSFCFLDIRSPGLGDTAMYLCATSREGQGQYFGPGTRLTVT.

Only one count was recorded for this clone. This chain links TRBV29-1 with TRBJ2-3; D may be TRBD1 or TRBD2 (5 bases each). The CDR3 totals 14 residues. The germline V and J ends were trimmed by 1 base and 2 bases, with 10 bases remaining between them. Per germline, CDR1 SQVTM and CDR2 ANQGSEA. In DNA form, the CDR3 reads TGCAGCGTTGAAGGGGGGACCCTCACAGATACGCAGTATTTT. It is translated as CSVEGGTLTDTQYF.

This clone occurred once. V usage is TRBV29-1 and J usage is TRBJ2-3; D gene ambiguous. Trimming stripped 0 bases from V and 3 bases from J, with 10 bases between. The CDR3 is 14 amino acids. Per the germline V gene, CDR1 is SQVTM and CDR2 is ANQGSEA. The CDR3 region is CSVEDPGKTDTQYF. DNA for the CDR3: TGCAGCGTTGAAGATCCTGGGAAGACAGATACGCAGTATTTT.

This chain uses TRBV5-1 with TRBJ2-3; TRBD2 aligns across 9 bases. V was pared by 1 base and J by 4 bases, with 4 bases of the junction left unmatched. The CDR3 spans 15 residues. Germline CDR1 SGHRS, CDR2 YFSETQ. The CDR3 bases are TGCGCCAGCAGCTTGCCTAGCGGGAATCCAGATACGCAGTATTTT. This encodes CASSLPSGNPDTQYF.

The V call is TRBV5-1, the J call TRBJ1-1; D ambiguous. Germline V gene data show CDR1 as SGHRS and CDR2 as YFSETQ. The CDR3 runs 14 residues. V was trimmed by 5 bases and J by 0 bases, leaving 11 bases between them. The CDR3 reads CASRRAPLNTEAFF. DNA of the CDR3: TGCGCCAGCAGAAGGGCCCCCTTGAACACTGAAGCTTTCTTT.